These 10 T cell receptor beta chains were all obtained from the same sample, sequenced in a study of blood T cell repertoires in COVID-19. Method: immunoSEQ multiplex PCR; TCRdb's copy keeps in-frame clones and lacks some. The table records about 100,000 clones, just over 90% of them present only once. The sequenced sample consisted of peripheral blood. The source is a woman younger than 45 with acute or convalescent COVID-19.

This clone was recorded a few times. The gene calls are TRBV18 and TRBJ1-5; 8 bases line up with TRBD1. The CDR3 contains 17 residues. The V segment lost 3 bases and the J segment 2 bases; nucleotides outside the gene matches: 9. The germline V gene encodes CDR1 KGHSH and CDR2 LQKENI. The CDR3 is CASSPTKGQERNQPQHF. The DNA for the CDR3 is TGTGCCAGCTCACCGACTAAGGGACAGGAACGCAATCAGCCCCAGCATTTT.

Of note for this clone: Its ends do not fully match the called genes, so a read error is possible. V usage is TRBV10-2 and J usage is TRBJ2-7; 8 bases align to TRBD2. Germline V lookup: CDR1 WSHSY, CDR2 SAAADI. The CDR3 totals 16 residues. The CDR3 loop is CASSQSGGGGIYEQYF. DNA of the CDR3: TGCGCCAGCAGTCAGTCTGGGGGCGGGGGGATCTACGAGCAGTACTTC.

CDR3 DNA sequence: TGTGCCAGTAGTATCGCCCTGGCCGTCTACGAGCAGTACTTC. Encoded protein: CASSIALAVYEQYF. This chain connects TRBV19 to TRBJ2-7, with D unclear. This CDR3 contains 14 residues. Germline lookup yields CDR1 LNHDA and CDR2 SQIVND (reference sequence). Trimming took off 3 bases at V and 3 bases at J, with 12 bases between the two ends.

In this sample, this clone turned up a few times. The genes are TRBV7-2 and TRBJ2-4; D perhaps matches TRBD2 (6 bases). The CDR3 spans 18 residues. V lost 5 bases and J 3 bases, leaving 23 bases between the germline ends. CDR1 is SGHTA, CDR2 FQGNSA, per germline. This CDR3 is CASSHSGGIARGKNIQYF. In DNA form, the CDR3 reads TGTGCCAGCAGCCACAGTGGGGGGATAGCTAGGGGCAAAAACATTCAGTACTTC.

The gene calls are TRBV19 and TRBJ1-4; 7 bases align to TRBD1. Germline V gene lookup returns CDR1 LNHDA and CDR2 SQIVND (reference sequence). Germline trimming cut 4 bases from V and 17 bases from J; bases unmatched to any gene: 13. The CDR3 covers 13 residues. CDR3 protein: CASSTILADRVFF. CDR3 in DNA: TGTGCCAGTAGTACAATACTCGCCGACAGGGTATTTTTT. Filled out from reference TRBV19 and TRBJ1-4, the complete variable domain reads DGGITQSPKYLFRKEGQNVTLSCEQNLNHDAMYWYRQDPGQGLRLIYYSQIVNDFQKGDIAEGYSVSREKKESFPLTVTSAQKNPTAFYLCASSTILADRVFFGSGTQLSVL.

V is TRBV6-5 and J is TRBJ2-5; 9 nucleotides match TRBD1. The CDR3 runs 14 residues. Trimming took 7 bases from V and 5 from J; bases not matched to a gene: 8. Germline V gene data show CDR1 as MNHEY and CDR2 as SVGAGI. The chain's CDR3 is CASNWDRAIETQYF. CDR3 nucleotide sequence: TGTGCCAGCAATTGGGACAGGGCAATCGAGACCCAGTACTTC.

The J gene is TRBJ2-7, the V gene TRBV6-1, with 11 bases identical to TRBD2. Trimming took 0 bases from V and 5 from J; bases not matched to a gene: 9. CDR1 MNHNS and CDR2 SASEGT come from the germline V gene. This CDR3 spans 17 amino acids. The CDR3 loop reads CASSEAITSGSPHEQYF. Written as DNA, the CDR3 is TGTGCCAGCAGTGAAGCGATAACTAGCGGGAGTCCCCACGAGCAGTACTTC.

J is TRBJ1-2 and V is TRBV10-2, with D possibly being TRBD1 (6 bases). Germline V gives CDR1 WSHSY, CDR2 SAAADI. Trimming removed 0 bases from V and 3 bases from J, with 11 bases in between. The CDR3 has 15 residues. CDR3 DNA sequence: TGCGCCAGCAGTGAGTCACGTCAGGGGTACTATGGCTACACCTTC. The encoded protein is CASSESRQGYYGYTF.

The chain links TRBV7-2 to TRBJ2-2, with D hard to call. CDR3 length: 15 residues. CDR1 and CDR2 (germline): SGHTA, FQGNSA. Trimming left V 5 bases short and J 2 bases short, with 12 bases between. The CDR3 DNA follows: TGTGCCAGCAGCCCTGACGGAGTCAACACCGGGGAGCTGTTTTTT. This sequence encodes CASSPDGVNTGELFF.

The gene calls are TRBV21-1 and TRBJ1-2; TRBD1 is taken as the D call from the table, unchecked against the DNA. TRBV21-1 is listed as a pseudogene. The CDR3 totals 17 residues. The CDR3 bases are TGTGCCAGCAGCCACGCGCTGAAGGGACAGGGCCTCTATGGCTACACCTTC. Translated: CASSHALKGQGLYGYTF.